This TCR beta chain was recorded in a study of cytomegalovirus exposure and HLA in healthy donors. Study-wide context: Most genotyped donors, roughly 80% of roughly 400, had Caucasian-associated genetic ancestry. Study outcomes and limitations: Productive rates of about 87% or about 30% were seen for most TCR beta V segments in an earlier analysis. Most sequenced TCRs were rare (though some public TCRs occurred in many donors). Both high specificity and high sensitivity reportedly marked the classifier's diagnosis of cytomegalovirus status.

Amplification used 60 Vbeta primers and 13 Jbeta primers. Some clones are missing from TCRdb's copy, which holds only in-frame ones; the method was immunoSEQ multiplex PCR. This table holds around 120,000 clones, over 60% found once. Comments on this clone: Its antigen is still unknown.

V was pared by 6 bases and J by 4 bases, with 15 bases between. There are 15 residues in the CDR3. Germline CDR1 reads SGHTA; CDR2 reads FQGTGA. This TCR was sampled from a man aged 30 to 39 in good health and CMV-seropositive. Sequenced input: PBMCs. The chain links TRBV7-3 to TRBJ2-2; tentative D call: TRBD1 (5 bases). CDR3: CASSHRAQGTGELFF. CDR3 DNA sequence: TGTGCCAGCAGTCACAGAGCCCAGGGCACCGGGGAGCTGTTTTTT. Drawing the rest from reference TRBV7-3 and TRBJ2-2, the complete variable domain is GAGVSQTPSNKVTEKGKYVELRCDPISGHTALYWYRQSLGQGPEFLIYFQGTGAADDSGLPNDRFFAVRPEGSVSTLKIQRTERGDSAVYLCASSHRAQGTGELFFGEGSRLTVL.